This T cell receptor beta chain was identified in a study of PD-1 blockade in classical Hodgkin lymphoma. Produced via immunoSEQ multiplex PCR; TCRdb's table is partial and in-frame only. The sample lists 100,000 to 120,000 clones, roughly nine tenths seen once, with 15% to 20% in the top ten. Time point reported: cycle 4 day 1 (C4D1), after 6 weeks of nivolumab. Relapse was seen in all patients after autologous stem cell transplantation, and brentuximab vedotin exposure was variable. Trimming cost V 0 bases and J 2 bases, with 14 bases left between them. Germline V gene sequence: CDR1 LNHDA, CDR2 SQIVND (reference sequence). This CDR3 region has 17 residues.

The sequence derives from a human donor with classical Hodgkin lymphoma. Sequenced material: peripheral blood mononuclear cells (PBMCs), taken before the fourth cycle of nivolumab. The chain has TRBV19 and TRBJ1-5; D unclear. Here the CDR3 reads CASSIDLRAVGNQPQHF. The CDR3 DNA reads TGTGCCAGTAGTATAGACCTGCGGGCAGTCGGCAATCAGCCCCAGCATTTT.